The 20 T cell receptor beta chains listed next were all sequenced from one sample in a study of beta chain features in type 1 diabetes (dated by TCRdb to the late 2010s). The method behind the library was the immunoSEQ multiplex PCR assay. The entire amount of isolated RNA was reverse transcribed using the High Capacity cDNA Reverse Transcription Kit, so the sequenced TCRB transcripts were expressed ones. In TCRdb, the immuneACCESS table is reduced to in-frame sequences with V and J assigned. These tables do not hold every clone; where another copy was compared, an unresolved V gene accounts for under half, and the others remain unexplained. The sample table lists 110,000 to 150,000 clones, 9.2% of them with a count of one. The ten most abundant clones make up about 0.66% of the sample. What was sequenced was central memory CD4+ T cells from blood. Receptors originate from a man between 18 and 35 years old in good health.

The table lists this clone with a few counts. This rearrangement joins TRBV6-5 to TRBJ2-3, with 9 nucleotides matching TRBD2. The V gene's germline CDR1 is MNHEY and CDR2 SVGAGI. This CDR3 comprises 16 residues. The V and J ends lost 3 bases and 4 bases, in that order; junction bases with no gene match: 8. Here the CDR3 reads CASSYKGGGASDTQYF. In nucleotides, the CDR3 is TGTGCCAGCAGTTATAAGGGCGGGGGGGCCTCAGATACGCAGTATTTT.

This clone was detected a few times. The chain joins TRBV11-2 to TRBJ2-3; 8 nucleotides agree with TRBD2. After removal of 1 base from V and 13 bases from J, the junction contained 13 bases not matched to a gene. Germline assignment: CDR1 SGHAT and CDR2 FQNNGV. This CDR3 has 15 amino acids. DNA for the CDR3: TGTGCCAGCAGCTTAGCCCGATCGCGGGGGGTCCAAGAGTATTTT. Amino acids: CASSLARSRGVQEYF.

The J gene is TRBJ2-7, the V gene TRBV5-4; D is perhaps TRBD2 (5 bases). Trimming removed 0 bases from V and 2 bases from J, with 9 bases in between. CDR3 length equals 14 residues. CDR1 and CDR2 (germline): SGHNT, YYREEE (reference sequence). The CDR3 reads CASSLEVGTYEQYF. The CDR3 DNA is TGTGCCAGCAGCTTGGAGGTCGGGACCTACGAGCAGTACTTC.

V usage is TRBV10-3 and J usage is TRBJ2-2, with D maybe TRBD1 (5 bases). The CDR3 totals 18 residues. In germline, CDR1 is ENHRY, CDR2 SYGVKD. V lost 4 bases, J lost 0 bases, and 18 bases lay in between. The CDR3 nucleotides are TGTGCCATCAGTGCGGACAACTCCCGCGCGACGAACACCGGGGAGCTGTTTTTT. Translation: CAISADNSRATNTGELFF.

The chain uses TRBV4-2 and TRBJ1-1, with D perhaps TRBD1 (5 bases). With 1 base removed from V and 1 base from J, the gap between germline ends came to 7 bases. The CDR3 length is 14 residues. Germline loops: CDR1 LGHNA, CDR2 YNFKEQ. CDR3 sequence (DNA): TGTGCCAGCAGCCAAGCACAGGCGAACACTGAAGCTTTCTTT. Translating gives CASSQAQANTEAFF.

The V and J genes are TRBV7-2 and TRBJ2-1; 15 bases map to TRBD2. J gave up 8 bases and V 5 bases, and 10 bases lay outside the gene matches. From germline, CDR1 is SGHTA and CDR2 FQGNSA. The CDR3 covers 17 residues. The DNA for the CDR3 is TGTGCCAGCAGCCAAGCCGGACTAGCGGGGGGGTACGATGAGCAGTTCTTC. Translated, it gives CASSQAGLAGGYDEQFF.

This clone was seen only a few times. This rearrangement joins TRBV2 to TRBJ2-3; D possibly corresponds to TRBD2 (6 bases). V lost 0 bases, J lost 0 bases, and 10 bases lay in between. Germline assignment: CDR1 SNHLY and CDR2 FYNNEI. The CDR3 is 16 amino acids. The CDR3, as DNA: TGTGCCAGCAGTGAAGCCGGGGGTGCTAGCACAGATACGCAGTATTTT. Translation: CASSEAGGASTDTQYF.

This clone turned up a few times. This chain uses TRBV6-1 with TRBJ2-7; D is unclear. This CDR3 spans 14 amino acids. Germline lookup yields CDR1 MNHNS and CDR2 SASEGT. V lost 6 bases and J 3 bases, leaving 15 bases between the germline ends. CDR3 amino acids: CASSRQRQVYEQYF. DNA of the CDR3: TGTGCCAGCAGCAGACAAAGGCAGGTCTACGAGCAGTACTTC.

This clone was observed a handful of times. The rearrangement links TRBV2 to TRBJ1-2; no clear D gene. CDR1 is SNHLY and CDR2 is FYNNEI in the germline V gene. The CDR3 consists of 14 residues. V lost 2 bases, J lost 4 bases, and 11 bases lay in between. In DNA, the CDR3 is TGTGCCAGCAGTGAAAGAGACGGCGGCTATGGCTACACCTTC. Translation gives CASSERDGGYGYTF.

This rearrangement joins TRBV2 to TRBJ2-3, with D maybe TRBD2 (5 bases). This CDR3 is built from 15 residues. Per germline, CDR1 SNHLY and CDR2 FYNNEI. The V end lost 3 bases, the J end lost 0 bases, and 10 bases lay between the germline ends. The CDR3 nucleotides are TGTGCCAGCAGTGAGAGGCGGGTTAGCACAGATACGCAGTATTTT. Protein product: CASSERRVSTDTQYF.

The sample holds a few counts of this clone. The V call is TRBV14, the J call TRBJ2-3, with D possibly TRBD1 on 6 matching bases. Looked up from germline, CDR1 is SGHDN and CDR2 is FVKESK. This CDR3 comprises 15 residues. V was trimmed by 5 bases and J by 0 bases, leaving 12 bases between them. The CDR3 coding sequence is TGTGCCAGCAGCTTCTACAGGGCTAGCACAGATACGCAGTATTTT. Its translation is CASSFYRASTDTQYF.

V is TRBV27 and J is TRBJ2-7; TRBD1 is a possible D gene (5 bases). The germline V gene has CDR1 MNHEY and CDR2 SMNVEV (reference sequence). V lost 0 bases, J lost 6 bases, and 12 bases lay in between. The CDR3 length is 14 residues. The CDR3 spells CASSLSRVQLEQYF. The CDR3 nucleotides are TGTGCCAGCAGTTTATCCAGGGTTCAGCTCGAGCAGTACTTC.

The table lists this clone with a few counts. The genes are TRBV29-1 and TRBJ2-7, with D unclear. Germline assignment: CDR1 SQVTM and CDR2 ANQGSEA. Trimming removed 4 bases at V and 2 bases at J, with 6 bases between. The CDR3 sequence is 11 residues long. The CDR3 DNA follows: TGCAGCGTTGGGCAGGCCTACGAGCAGTACTTC. This sequence encodes CSVGQAYEQYF.

The sample holds a few counts of this clone. The chain uses TRBV28 and TRBJ2-4, with TRBD1 matching over 9 bases. This CDR3 has 14 residues. CDR1 is MDHEN and CDR2 is SYDVKM in the germline V gene. J was trimmed by 2 bases and V by 8 bases; bases with no gene match: 4. CDR3 DNA sequence: TGTGCCAGCGAACAGGGGGCTTCCAAAAACATTCAGTACTTC. Amino acid sequence: CASEQGASKNIQYF.

This clone has only a few counts. V and J are TRBV7-9 and TRBJ2-2; 12 bases fit TRBD1. This CDR3 contains 15 residues. Germline CDR1 reads SEHNR; CDR2 reads FQNEAQ (reference sequence). With V trimmed by 5 bases and J by 4 bases, 2 bases remained unmatched. The chain's CDR3 is CASSRDRGRTGELFF. The DNA for the CDR3 is TGTGCCAGCAGCCGGGACAGGGGGCGCACCGGGGAGCTGTTTTTT.

The chain has TRBV6-1 and TRBJ2-2; TRBD1 aligns across 7 bases. V lost 2 bases, J lost 4 bases, and 10 bases stayed unmatched. Germline assignment: CDR1 MNHNS and CDR2 SASEGT. This CDR3 has 17 residues. CDR3 in DNA: TGTGCCAGCAGTGAATCTTTGACAGGGTGGGGCACCGGGGAGCTGTTTTTT. Translating it yields CASSESLTGWGTGELFF.

This clone was picked up many times. The genes are TRBV7-2 and TRBJ1-6; perhaps TRBD1 as D (5 bases). V lost 10 bases, J lost 5 bases, and 18 bases lay in between. The CDR3 extends over 15 amino acids. Germline V lookup: CDR1 SGHTA, CDR2 FQGNSA. As DNA, the CDR3 is TGTGCCATCAAAACCTCCTCAGGGCATAATTCACCCCTCCACTTT. Amino acid sequence: CAIKTSSGHNSPLHF.

This clone was seen many times. V usage is TRBV9 and J usage is TRBJ2-2; tentative D call: TRBD1 (6 bases). The CDR3 runs 16 residues. The V and J ends lost 1 base and 7 bases respectively, with 17 bases between them. CDR1 is SGDLS, CDR2 YYNGEE, per germline. The CDR3 reads CASSVSPMGAGGELFF. The DNA for the CDR3 is TGTGCCAGCAGCGTATCCCCGATGGGGGCTGGCGGGGAGCTGTTTTTT.

The rearrangement joins TRBV29-1 to TRBJ1-4; perhaps TRBD1 as D (5 bases). The germline V gene has CDR1 SQVTM and CDR2 ANQGSEA. Trimming left V 6 bases short and J 6 bases short, with 14 bases between. The CDR3 totals 13 residues. The DNA for the CDR3 is TGCAGCGTGAAAAAAGGGGTGGATGAAAAACTGTTTTTT. It is translated as CSVKKGVDEKLFF.

CDR3 in DNA: TGTGCCAGTAGTAACAGCGGGGCGATCTCCTACAATGAGCAGTTCTTC. Amino acids: CASSNSGAISYNEQFF. The chain employs TRBV19 and TRBJ2-1; TRBD2 aligns across 7 bases. This CDR3 contains 16 residues. CDR1 and CDR2 from the germline V gene are LNHDA and SQIVND (reference sequence). The V and J ends lost 4 bases and 0 bases, in that order; junction bases with no gene match: 6.